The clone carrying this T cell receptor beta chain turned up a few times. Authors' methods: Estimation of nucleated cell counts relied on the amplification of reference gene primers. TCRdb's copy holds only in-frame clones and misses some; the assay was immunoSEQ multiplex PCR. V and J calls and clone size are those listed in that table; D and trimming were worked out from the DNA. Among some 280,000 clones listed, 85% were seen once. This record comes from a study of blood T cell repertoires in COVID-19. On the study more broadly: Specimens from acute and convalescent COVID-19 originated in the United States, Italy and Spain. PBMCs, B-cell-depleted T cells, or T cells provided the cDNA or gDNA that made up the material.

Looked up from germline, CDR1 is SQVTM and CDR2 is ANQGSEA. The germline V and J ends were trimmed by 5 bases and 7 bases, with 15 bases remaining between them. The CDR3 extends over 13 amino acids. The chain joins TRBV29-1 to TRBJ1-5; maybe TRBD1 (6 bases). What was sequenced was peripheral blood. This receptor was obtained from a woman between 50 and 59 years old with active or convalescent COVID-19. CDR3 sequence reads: CSVTQGVNQPQHF. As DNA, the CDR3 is TGCAGCGTTACACAGGGAGTCAACCAGCCCCAGCATTTT.